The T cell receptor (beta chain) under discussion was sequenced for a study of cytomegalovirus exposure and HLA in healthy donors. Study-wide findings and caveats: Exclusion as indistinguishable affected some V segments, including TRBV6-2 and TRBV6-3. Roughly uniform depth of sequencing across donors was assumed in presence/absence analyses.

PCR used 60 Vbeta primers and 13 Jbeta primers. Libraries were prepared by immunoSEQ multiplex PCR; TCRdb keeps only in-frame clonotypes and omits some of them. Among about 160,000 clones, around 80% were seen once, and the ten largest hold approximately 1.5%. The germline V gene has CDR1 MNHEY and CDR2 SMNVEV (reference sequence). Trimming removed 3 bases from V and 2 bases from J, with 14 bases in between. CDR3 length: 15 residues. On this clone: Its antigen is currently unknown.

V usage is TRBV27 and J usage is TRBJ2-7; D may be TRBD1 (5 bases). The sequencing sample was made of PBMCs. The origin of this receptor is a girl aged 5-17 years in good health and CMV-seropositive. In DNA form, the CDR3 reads TGTGCCAGCAGTTTGACCCCTCAGGGTACCTACGAGCAGTACTTC. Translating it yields CASSLTPQGTYEQYF.